Below, one T cell receptor beta chain is given with its context. The antigen is not known. Here immunoSEQ multiplex PCR was the method, and the copy in TCRdb shows in-frame clones only, minus some. The sample carries about 88,000 clones, just over 90% recorded once. The sample originates from a study of T cell responses to AZD1222 COVID-19 vaccine. Study findings and constraints: With two AZD1222 doses given, Spike-specific TCR breadth and depth both rose. Across spike, vaccine-associated CD4 TCRs were found, dominant at 160-218 and 743-854.

Germline assignment: CDR1 ENHRY and CDR2 SYGVKD. This CDR3 contains 14 residues. V trimming: 11 bases; J trimming: 0 bases; junction bases outside the gene matches: 4. The sample here was peripheral blood, taken 28 days after the second AZD1222 dose. The rearrangement links TRBV10-3 to TRBJ1-6, with TRBD1 identical over 7 bases. This TCR came from an adult who received the AZD1222 COVID-19 vaccine. The CDR3 region has the DNA TGTGCCTCGGGACAGAGCTCCTATAATTCACCCCTCCACTTT. Translating it yields CASGQSSYNSPLHF.